A single sample is the source of the 9 T cell receptor beta chains below, sequenced in a study of technical replicates of blood from a few donors. TCRdb's table, derived via immunoSEQ multiplex PCR, lists solely in-frame clones and lacks some. The data contain fewer than 20,000 clones, 82% of them singletons. The sample taken for sequencing was PBMCs. Every receptor here comes from a human donor in good health. Some clones in this sample may be carry-over from other donors' samples.

This clone is large. The J gene is TRBJ2-3, the V gene TRBV6-1; 10 nucleotides match TRBD2. Germline values: CDR1 MNHNS, CDR2 SASEGT. The junction had 4 bases not matched to a gene; V was cut back by 3 bases and J by 1 base. The CDR3 loop spans 16 amino acids. This chain's CDR3 is CASSDEAGGGTDTQYF. The CDR3, as DNA: TGTGCCAGCAGTGATGAAGCGGGAGGGGGCACAGATACGCAGTATTTT.

This sequence joins TRBV7-2 and TRBJ2-5; 9 bases are a match to TRBD2. The germline CDR1 and CDR2 sequences are SGHTA and FQGNSA. The V gene end was trimmed by 4 bases and the J gene end by 13 bases; junction bases not matched to a gene: 10. There are 13 residues in the CDR3. CDR3 DNA: TGTGCCAGCAGCTACAAACCTAGCGGGATCCCGTACTTC. Translation: CASSYKPSGIPYF.

The chain couples TRBV5-6 to TRBJ2-2; D may be TRBD2 (7 bases). Germline CDR1 SGHDT, CDR2 YYEEEE. Trimming removed 4 bases at V and 4 bases at J, with 17 bases between. CDR3 length: 16 residues. CDR3 sequence reads: CASSPMGGLVTGELFF. The DNA for the CDR3 is TGTGCCAGCAGCCCCATGGGGGGGCTAGTCACCGGGGAGCTGTTTTTT.

This chain links TRBV27 with TRBJ2-1; 8 bases align to TRBD1. The CDR3 covers 13 residues. With 4 bases clipped from V and 13 bases from J, the junction kept 9 bases outside the gene matches. CDR1 MNHEY and CDR2 SMNVEV come from the germline V gene (reference sequence). CDR3 loop: CASSWGTGPVQFF. Here the CDR3 DNA reads TGTGCCAGCAGTTGGGGGACAGGCCCCGTACAGTTCTTC.

CDR3 sequence (DNA): TGTGCCAGCAGATCAACAGGGGGCGGGCAGCCCCAGCATTTT. Translated, it gives CASRSTGGGQPQHF. The V call is TRBV7-2, the J call TRBJ1-5, with 9 bases fitting TRBD1. Germline V lookup: CDR1 SGHTA, CDR2 FQGNSA. The CDR3 totals 14 residues. V shed 6 bases, J shed 7 bases, and the junction held 7 bases outside the gene matches. Filled out from reference TRBV7-2 and TRBJ1-5, the complete variable domain reads GAGVSQSPSNKVTEKGKDVELRCDPISGHTALYWYRQSLGQGLEFLIYFQGNSAPDKSGLPSDRFSAERTGGSVSTLTIQRTQQEDSAVYLCASRSTGGGQPQHFGDGTRLSIL.

This sequence joins TRBV30 and TRBJ2-1, with 7 bases matching TRBD1. V lost 0 bases and J lost 15; bases outside the gene matches: 5. Germline V gene data show CDR1 as GTSNPN and CDR2 as SVGIG (reference sequence). The CDR3 runs 11 residues. Here the CDR3 reads CAWSVGGSRFF. CDR3 nucleotide sequence: TGTGCCTGGAGTGTAGGGGGCTCGAGGTTCTTC.

This sequence joins TRBV5-1 and TRBJ2-6; TRBD1 matches at 7 bases. The CDR3 totals 17 residues. Germline CDR1 and CDR2: SGHRS and YFSETQ. V lost 4 bases and J lost 0; bases outside the gene matches: 7. The CDR3 here is CASSRQGLSSGANVLTF. CDR3 bases: TGCGCCAGCAGCCGACAGGGTCTAAGCTCTGGGGCCAACGTCCTGACTTTC.

The chain is built from TRBV5-1 and TRBJ2-2, with D possibly TRBD2 on 6 matching bases. V was trimmed by 6 bases and J by 2 bases, leaving 14 bases between them. Germline loops: CDR1 SGHRS, CDR2 YFSETQ. The CDR3 runs to 15 residues. CDR3 protein: CASTRVGLNTGELFF. The CDR3 coding sequence is TGCGCCAGCACCCGGGTGGGACTCAACACCGGGGAGCTGTTTTTT.

The rearrangement joins TRBV19 to TRBJ1-5; the match to TRBD1 covers 8 bases. With V trimmed by 3 bases and J by 6 bases, 7 bases remained unmatched. CDR1 LNHDA and CDR2 SQIVND come from the germline V gene (reference sequence). The CDR3 is 15 residues long. The CDR3 spells CASSIGQGPVQPQHF. The CDR3 region has the DNA TGTGCCAGTAGTATCGGACAGGGCCCCGTTCAGCCCCAGCATTTT.